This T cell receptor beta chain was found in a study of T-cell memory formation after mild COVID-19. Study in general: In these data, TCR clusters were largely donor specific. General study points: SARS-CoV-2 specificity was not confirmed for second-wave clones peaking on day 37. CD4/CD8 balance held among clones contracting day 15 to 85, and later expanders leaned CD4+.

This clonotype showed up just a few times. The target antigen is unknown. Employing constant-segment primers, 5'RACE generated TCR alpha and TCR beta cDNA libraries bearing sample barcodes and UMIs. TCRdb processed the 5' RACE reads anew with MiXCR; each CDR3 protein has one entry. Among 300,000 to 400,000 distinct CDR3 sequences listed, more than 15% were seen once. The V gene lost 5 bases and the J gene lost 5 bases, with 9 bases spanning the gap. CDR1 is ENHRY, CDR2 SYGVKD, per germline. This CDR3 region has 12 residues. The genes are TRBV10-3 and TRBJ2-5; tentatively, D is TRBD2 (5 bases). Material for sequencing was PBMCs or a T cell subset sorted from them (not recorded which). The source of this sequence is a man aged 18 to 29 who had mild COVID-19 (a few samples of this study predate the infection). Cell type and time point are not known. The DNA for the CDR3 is TGTGCCATCAGTAATAGGGAGGAGACCCAGTACTTC. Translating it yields CAISNREETQYF.